This T cell receptor beta chain originates from a study of CD8 T cells in Susac syndrome. Sequencing of TCR beta was performed on blood CD8+ T cells and on blood CD4+ T cells. Negative isolation yielded CD4+ and CD8+ T cells, and FACS enriched TEMRA cells. Trimming pared 4 bases from V and 5 bases from J, leaving 23 bases between. Per germline, CDR1 SGHNT and CDR2 YYREEE (reference sequence). The CDR3 totals 17 residues. It was with random hexamers that roughly 0.5 to 1 ug RNA was reverse transcribed. Across 54 Vbeta and 13 Jbeta, TCR beta CDR3 was amplified with immunoSEQ multiplex PCR. TCRdb processed the immunoSEQ multiplex PCR reads anew with MiXCR; each CDR3 protein has one entry. The table has some 260,000 distinct CDR3 sequences, around 95% seen once.

The TCR comes from a human donor with multiple sclerosis. Sequencing input: CD4+ T cells from PBMCs. The chain joins TRBV5-4 to TRBJ2-3; D is unclear. The CDR3 here is CASSHPEDGPKGDTQYF. For the CDR3, the DNA is TGTGCCAGCAGCCACCCAGAGGATGGACCTAAAGGAGATACGCAGTATTTT.